The TCR beta chain under discussion was sequenced for a study of blood T cells in healthy people across ages. Study-wide points: Long-lived donors exceeded aged donors in naive CD4+ cells and diversity.

V lost 6 bases and J 7 bases, leaving 15 bases between the germline ends. The CDR3 length is 14 residues. Germline loops: CDR1 MNHEY, CDR2 SVGEGT. In regard to this clonotype: Its specificity is not known.

A sample-barcoded 5' primer and a J-beta primer mix were used in a second PCR of roughly 6 to 12 cycles. TCRdb recomputed calls from the 5' RACE reads with MiXCR, one row per CDR3 protein. The sample lists some 1.5 million distinct CDR3 sequences, about 42% seen once, with 4% in the top ten. The origin of this receptor is a woman aged 18-35 years in good health. This chain uses TRBV6-2 or TRBV6-3 with TRBJ2-2; D is uncertain. Sequencing input: blood. CDR3 protein: CASSPPLSVGELFF. Here the CDR3 DNA reads TGTGCCAGCAGCCCCCCCCTGTCCGTCGGGGAGCTGTTTTTT.